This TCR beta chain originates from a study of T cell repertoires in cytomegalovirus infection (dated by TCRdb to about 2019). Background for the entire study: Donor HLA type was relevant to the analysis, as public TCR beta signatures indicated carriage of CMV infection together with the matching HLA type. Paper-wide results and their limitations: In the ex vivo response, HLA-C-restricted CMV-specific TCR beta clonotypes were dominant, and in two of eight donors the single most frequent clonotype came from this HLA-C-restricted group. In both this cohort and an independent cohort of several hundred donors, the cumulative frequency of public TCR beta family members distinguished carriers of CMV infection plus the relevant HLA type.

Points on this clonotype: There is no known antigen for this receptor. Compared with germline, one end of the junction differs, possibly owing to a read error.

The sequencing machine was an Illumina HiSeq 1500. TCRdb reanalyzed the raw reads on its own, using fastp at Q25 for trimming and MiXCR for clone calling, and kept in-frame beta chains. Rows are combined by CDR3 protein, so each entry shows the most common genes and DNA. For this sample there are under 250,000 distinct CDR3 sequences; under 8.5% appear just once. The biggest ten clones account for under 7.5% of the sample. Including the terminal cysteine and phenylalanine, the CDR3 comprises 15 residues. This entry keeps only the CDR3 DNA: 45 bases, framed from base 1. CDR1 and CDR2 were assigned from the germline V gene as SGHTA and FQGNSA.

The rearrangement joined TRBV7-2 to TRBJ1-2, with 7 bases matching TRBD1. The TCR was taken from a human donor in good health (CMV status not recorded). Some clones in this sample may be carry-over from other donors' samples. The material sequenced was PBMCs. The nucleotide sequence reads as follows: TGTGCCAGCAGCGTCGGACAGGCAGCTAACTATGACTACGCCTTC. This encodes CASSVGQAANYDYAF. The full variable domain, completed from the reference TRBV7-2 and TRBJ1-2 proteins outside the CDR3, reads GAGVSQSPSNKVTEKGKDVELRCDPISGHTALYWYRQSLGQGLEFLIYFQGNSAPDKSGLPSDRFSAERTGGSVSTLTIQRTQQEDSAVYLCASSVGQAANYDYAFGSGTRLTVV.